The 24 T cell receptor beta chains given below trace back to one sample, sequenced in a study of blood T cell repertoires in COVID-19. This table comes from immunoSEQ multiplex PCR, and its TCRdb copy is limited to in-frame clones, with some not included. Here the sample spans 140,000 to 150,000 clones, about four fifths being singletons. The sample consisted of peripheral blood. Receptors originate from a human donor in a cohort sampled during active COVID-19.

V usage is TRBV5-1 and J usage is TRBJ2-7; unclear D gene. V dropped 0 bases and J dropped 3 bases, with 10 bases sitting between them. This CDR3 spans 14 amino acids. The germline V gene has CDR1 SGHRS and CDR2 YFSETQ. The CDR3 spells CASSLAPANYEQYV. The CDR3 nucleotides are TGCGCCAGCAGCTTGGCACCAGCGAACTACGAGCAGTACGTC.

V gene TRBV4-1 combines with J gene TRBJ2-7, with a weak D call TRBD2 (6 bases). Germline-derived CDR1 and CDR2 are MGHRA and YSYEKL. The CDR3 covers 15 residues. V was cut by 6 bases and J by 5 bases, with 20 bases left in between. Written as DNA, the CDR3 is TGCGCCAGCAGGCAATTGGGACTTCCCGGAGACGAGCAGTACTTC. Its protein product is CASRQLGLPGDEQYF.

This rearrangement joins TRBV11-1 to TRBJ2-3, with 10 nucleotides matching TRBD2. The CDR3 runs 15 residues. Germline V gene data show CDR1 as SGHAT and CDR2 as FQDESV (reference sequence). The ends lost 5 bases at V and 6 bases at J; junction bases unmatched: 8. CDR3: CASSLFSGGPDTQYF. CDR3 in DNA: TGTGCCAGCAGCCTCTTTAGCGGGGGGCCGGATACGCAGTATTTT.

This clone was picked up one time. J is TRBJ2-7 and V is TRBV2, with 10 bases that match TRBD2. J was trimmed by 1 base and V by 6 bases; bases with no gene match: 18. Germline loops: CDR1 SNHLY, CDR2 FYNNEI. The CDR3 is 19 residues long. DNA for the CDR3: TGTGCCAGCAGAAAAGAAGCGGGGGGGTTCGTTTTTTTTTCCTACGAGCAGTACTTC. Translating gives CASRKEAGGFVFFSYEQYF.

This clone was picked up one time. The CDR3 is CAARSGTSGSGTGELFF. CDR3 sequence (DNA): TGTGCCGCCCGCTCCGGGACTAGCGGGAGTGGTACCGGGGAGCTGTTTTTT. The chain employs TRBV10-3 and TRBJ2-2; TRBD2 matches 14 bases. CDR3 length equals 17 residues. Germline values: CDR1 ENHRY, CDR2 SYGVKD. V was clipped by 11 bases and J by 5 bases; unmatched bases: 13.

This CDR3 reads CASSQVQGRGQPQHF. The CDR3 nucleotides read TGCGCCAGCAGCCAAGTACAGGGTCGGGGCCAGCCCCAGCATTTT. V gene TRBV4-1 combines with J gene TRBJ1-5; possibly TRBD1 for D (6 bases). The CDR3 has 15 residues. The V end lost 1 base, the J end lost 7 bases, and 14 bases lay between the germline ends. Germline CDR1 MGHRA, CDR2 YSYEKL.

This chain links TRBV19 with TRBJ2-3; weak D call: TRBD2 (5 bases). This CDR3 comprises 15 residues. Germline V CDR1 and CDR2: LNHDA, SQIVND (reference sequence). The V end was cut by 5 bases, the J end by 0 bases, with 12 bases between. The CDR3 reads CASSVGGYSTDTQYF. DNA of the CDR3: TGTGCCAGTAGTGTGGGCGGGTATAGCACAGATACGCAGTATTTT. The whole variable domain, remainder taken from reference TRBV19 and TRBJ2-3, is DGGITQSPKYLFRKEGQNVTLSCEQNLNHDAMYWYRQDPGQGLRLIYYSQIVNDFQKGDIAEGYSVSREKKESFPLTVTSAQKNPTAFYLCASSVGGYSTDTQYFGPGTRLTVL.

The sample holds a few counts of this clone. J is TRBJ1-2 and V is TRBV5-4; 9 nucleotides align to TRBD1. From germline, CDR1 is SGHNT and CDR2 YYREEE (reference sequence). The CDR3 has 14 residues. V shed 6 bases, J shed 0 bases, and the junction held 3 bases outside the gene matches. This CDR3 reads CASTRTGANYGYTF. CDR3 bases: TGTGCCAGCACAAGGACAGGGGCTAACTATGGCTACACCTTC.

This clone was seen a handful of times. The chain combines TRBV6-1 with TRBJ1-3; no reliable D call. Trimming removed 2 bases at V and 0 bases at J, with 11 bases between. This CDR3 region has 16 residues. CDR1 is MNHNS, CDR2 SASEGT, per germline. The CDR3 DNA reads TGTGCCAGCAGTGAAAGTGCGGAGGCCTCTGGAAACACCATATATTTT. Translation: CASSESAEASGNTIYF.

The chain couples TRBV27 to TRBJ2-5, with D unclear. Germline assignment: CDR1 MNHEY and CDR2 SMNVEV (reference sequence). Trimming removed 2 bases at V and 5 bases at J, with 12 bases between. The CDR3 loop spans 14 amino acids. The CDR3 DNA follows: TGTGCCAGCAGTTTACGCTCGCCGGGTGAGACCCAGTACTTC. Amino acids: CASSLRSPGETQYF.

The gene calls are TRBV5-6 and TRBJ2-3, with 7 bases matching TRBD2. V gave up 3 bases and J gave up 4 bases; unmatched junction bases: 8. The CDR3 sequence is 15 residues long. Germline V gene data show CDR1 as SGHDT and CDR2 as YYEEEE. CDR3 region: CASSSRGEKADTQYF. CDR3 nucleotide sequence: TGTGCCAGCAGCTCCCGGGGGGAAAAGGCAGATACGCAGTATTTT.

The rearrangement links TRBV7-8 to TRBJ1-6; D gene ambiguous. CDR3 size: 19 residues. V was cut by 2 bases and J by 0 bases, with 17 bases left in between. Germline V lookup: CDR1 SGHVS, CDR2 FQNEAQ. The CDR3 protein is CASSLLASEFSSYNSPLHF. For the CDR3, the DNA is TGTGCCAGCAGCTTATTGGCAAGCGAATTTAGCTCCTATAATTCACCCCTCCACTTT.

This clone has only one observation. The CDR3 DNA reads TGTGCCAGCAGTGAAGGAGACTACTATGGCTACACCTTC. Protein sequence: CASSEGDYYGYTF. The chain joins TRBV6-1 to TRBJ1-2; D is unresolved. The V end was cut by 1 base, the J end by 3 bases, with 6 bases between. The CDR3 has 13 residues. CDR1 and CDR2 from the germline V gene are MNHNS and SASEGT.

CDR3 protein: CASSFSAEDTQYF. The CDR3 DNA reads as TGTGCCAGCAGCTTTAGCGCGGAAGATACGCAGTATTTT. This rearrangement joins TRBV5-4 to TRBJ2-3, with D perhaps matching TRBD2 (5 bases). The CDR3 sequence is 13 residues long. Trimming removed 2 bases at V and 5 bases at J, with 9 bases between. Germline CDR1 SGHNT, CDR2 YYREEE (reference sequence).

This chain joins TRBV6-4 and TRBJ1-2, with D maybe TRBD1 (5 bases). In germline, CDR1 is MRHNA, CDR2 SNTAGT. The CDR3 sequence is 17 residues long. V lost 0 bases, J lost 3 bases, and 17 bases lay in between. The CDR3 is CASSDSRGTHGHYGYTF. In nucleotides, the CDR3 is TGTGCCAGCAGTGACTCCCGGGGGACCCACGGTCACTATGGCTACACCTTC.

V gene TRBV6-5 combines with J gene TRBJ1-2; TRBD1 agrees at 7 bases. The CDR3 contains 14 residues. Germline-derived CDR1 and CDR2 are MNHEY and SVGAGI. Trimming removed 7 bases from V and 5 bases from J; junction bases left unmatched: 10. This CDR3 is CASIPMTGYYGYTF. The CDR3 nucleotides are TGTGCCAGCATCCCCATGACAGGGTATTATGGCTACACCTTC.

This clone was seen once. Here the CDR3 DNA reads TGTGCCAGCAGCTTGGAAAGCTACACTGAAGCTTTCTTT. It yields the protein CASSLESYTEAFF. This sequence joins TRBV5-4 and TRBJ1-1; D is unclear. This CDR3 has 13 amino acids. Per the germline V gene, CDR1 is SGHNT and CDR2 is YYREEE (reference sequence). The V and J ends lost 0 bases and 3 bases respectively, with 6 bases between them. The entire variable domain, with the rest obtained from reference TRBV5-4 and TRBJ1-1, is as follows: ETGVTQSPTHLIKTRGQQVTLRCSSQSGHNTVSWYQQALGQGPQFIFQYYREEENGRGNFPPRFSGLQFPNYSSELNVNALELDDSALYLCASSLESYTEAFFGQGTRLTVV.

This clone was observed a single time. The CDR3 spells CASSEASRGTGINSPLHF. DNA for the CDR3: TGTGCCAGCAGTGAAGCTAGTAGGGGGACAGGGATAAATTCACCCCTCCACTTT. The V call is TRBV2, the J call TRBJ1-6, with TRBD1 identical over 9 bases. This CDR3 has 18 amino acids. V lost 0 bases to trimming and J lost 7 bases; unmatched junction nucleotides: 10. Germline V CDR1 and CDR2: SNHLY, FYNNEI. The full variable domain, its missing parts supplied by reference TRBV2 and TRBJ1-6, is EPEVTQTPSHQVTQMGQEVILRCVPISNHLYFYWYRQILGQKVEFLVSFYNNEISEKSEIFDDQFSVERPDGSNFTLKIRSTKLEDSAMYFCASSEASRGTGINSPLHFGNGTRLTVT.

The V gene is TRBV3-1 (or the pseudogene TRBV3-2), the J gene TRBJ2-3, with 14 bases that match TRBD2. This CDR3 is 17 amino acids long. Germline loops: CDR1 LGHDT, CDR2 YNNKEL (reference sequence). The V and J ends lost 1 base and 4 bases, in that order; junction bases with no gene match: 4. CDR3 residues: CASSQGLAGGRPDTQYF. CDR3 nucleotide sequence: TGTGCCAGCAGCCAAGGACTAGCGGGGGGGCGACCAGATACGCAGTATTTT.

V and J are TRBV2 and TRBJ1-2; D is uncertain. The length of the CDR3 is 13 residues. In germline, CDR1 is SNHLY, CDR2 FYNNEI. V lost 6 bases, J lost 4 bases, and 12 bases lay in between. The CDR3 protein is CASRGEGPYGYTF. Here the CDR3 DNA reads TGTGCCAGCAGAGGAGAGGGCCCCTATGGCTACACCTTC.

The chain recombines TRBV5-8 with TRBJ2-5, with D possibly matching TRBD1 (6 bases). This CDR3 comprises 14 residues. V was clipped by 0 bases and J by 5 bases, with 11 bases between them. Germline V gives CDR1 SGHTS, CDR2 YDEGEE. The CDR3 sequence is CASSLAGQGETQYF. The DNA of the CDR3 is TGTGCCAGCAGCTTGGCCGGGCAGGGGGAGACCCAGTACTTC.

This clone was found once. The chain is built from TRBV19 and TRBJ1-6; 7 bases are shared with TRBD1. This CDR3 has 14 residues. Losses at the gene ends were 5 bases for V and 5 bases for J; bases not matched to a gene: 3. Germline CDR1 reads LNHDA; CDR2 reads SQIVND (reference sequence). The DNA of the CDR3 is TGTGCCAGTAGTTACAGGGGCAATAATTCACCCCTCCACTTT. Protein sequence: CASSYRGNNSPLHF. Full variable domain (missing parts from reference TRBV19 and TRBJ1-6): DGGITQSPKYLFRKEGQNVTLSCEQNLNHDAMYWYRQDPGQGLRLIYYSQIVNDFQKGDIAEGYSVSREKKESFPLTVTSAQKNPTAFYLCASSYRGNNSPLHFGNGTRLTVT.

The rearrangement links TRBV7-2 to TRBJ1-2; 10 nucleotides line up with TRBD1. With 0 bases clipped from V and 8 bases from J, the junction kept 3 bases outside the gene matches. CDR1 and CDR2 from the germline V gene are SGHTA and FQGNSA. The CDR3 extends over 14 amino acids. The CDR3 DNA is TGTGCCAGCAGCTTAGCCGGGACAGGGGAGGGCTACACCTTC. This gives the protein CASSLAGTGEGYTF.

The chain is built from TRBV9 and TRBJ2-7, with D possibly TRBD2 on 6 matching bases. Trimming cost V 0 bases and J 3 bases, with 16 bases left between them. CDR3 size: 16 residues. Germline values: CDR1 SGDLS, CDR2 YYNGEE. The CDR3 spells CASSVAGQGGIYEQYF. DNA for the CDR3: TGTGCCAGCAGCGTAGCTGGCCAGGGAGGCATCTACGAGCAGTACTTC. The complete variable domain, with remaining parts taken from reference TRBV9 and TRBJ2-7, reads DSGVTQTPKHLITATGQRVTLRCSPRSGDLSVYWYQQSLDQGLQFLIQYYNGEERAKGNILERFSAQQFPDLHSELNLSSLELGDSALYFCASSVAGQGGIYEQYFGPGTRLTVT.